This note documents a single T cell receptor (beta chain) sequence. With V trimmed by 5 bases and J by 13 bases, 10 bases remained unmatched. CDR1 MNHEY and CDR2 SVGAGI come from the germline V gene. This CDR3 region has 14 residues. The repertoire was sequenced with immunoSEQ multiplex PCR; TCRdb's copy has only in-frame clones and lacks some. This sample has about 69,000 clones, with about nine tenths found just once. The data stem from a study of T cell responses to AZD1222 COVID-19 vaccine. The J gene is TRBJ1-6, the V gene TRBV6-5, with 8 positions matching TRBD1. The receptor comes from an adult in good health. The sequencing here drew on peripheral blood, taken on day 0 of AZD1222 vaccination. CDR3 sequence reads: CASSLQGANLPLHF. The CDR3 nucleotides read TGTGCCAGCAGTCTCCAGGGGGCTAACCTTCCCCTCCACTTT.